This is a list of T cell receptor beta chains from one sample in a study of T-cell reconstitution after alpha-beta-depleted transplantation in children. TCRdb re-derived calls from the PCR reads in MiXCR, one entry per CDR3 protein. The table shows around 100,000 distinct CDR3 sequences, with about 6% occurring only once. The sequenced sample was PBMCs, mostly from graft donor cells, obtained 60 days after TCRalphabeta/CD19-depleted stem cell transplant. The receptors stem from a female patient aged 2 to 10 who had a stem cell transplant for Fanconi anemia, so the T cells may come from the graft donor. The CDR3 runs from the conserved cysteine through the conserved F or W. The D gene is left open where the match is weak. The size of a clone is reported for some rows only, either as once, few or many, or as a class for expanded clones.

v_call	d_call	j_call	clone_size	cdr3_aa	cdr3_nt
TRBV12-3/TRBV12-4	TRBD1	TRBJ1-6	NA	CASSLAADRANKGSNSPLHF	TGTGCCAGCAGTTTAGCAGCGGACAGGGCAAACAAAGGGTCCAATTCACCCCTCCACTTT
TRBV19	NA	TRBJ2-3	few	CASTEGGRTDTQYF	TGTGCCAGTACCGAGGGGGGGCGCACAGATACGCAGTATTTT
TRBV12-3/TRBV12-4	TRBD2	TRBJ2-3	many	CASSRTSGPQYF	TGTGCCAGCAGCCGGACTAGCGGTCCGCAGTATTTT
TRBV14	NA	TRBJ2-7	NA	CASSPGPLGEQYF	TGTGCCAGCAGCCCGGGGCCCTTAGGGGAGCAGTACTTC
TRBV20-1	NA	TRBJ2-1	few	CSAGIRGASYNEQFF	TGCAGTGCGGGTATTCGGGGAGCCTCCTACAATGAGCAGTTCTTC
TRBV7-8	NA	TRBJ1-2	many	CASSPGSAPVLPISYYGYTF	TGTGCCAGCAGCCCTGGCTCGGCCCCCGTCCTACCGATATCATACTATGGCTACACCTTC
TRBV30	TRBD1	TRBJ1-1	NA	CAWSRGHTEAFF	TGTGCCTGGAGTAGGGGGCATACTGAAGCTTTCTTT
TRBV30	NA	TRBJ1-6	NA	CAWTVYNSPLHF	TGTGCCTGGACAGTCTATAATTCACCCCTCCACTTT
TRBV29-1	TRBD1	TRBJ2-5	many	CSGRQGAELQETQYF	TGCAGCGGTAGACAGGGGGCTGAACTTCAAGAGACCCAGTACTTC
TRBV28	NA	TRBJ1-5	few	CASQSDGNQPQHF	TGTGCCAGCCAAAGTGACGGGAATCAGCCCCAGCATTTT
TRBV7-9	NA	TRBJ2-7	many	CASSFIGGQSYEQYF	TGTGCCAGCAGCTTTATCGGGGGGCAGTCCTACGAGCAGTACTTC
TRBV7-9	NA	TRBJ2-5	few	CASSQRQVQETQYF	TGTGCCAGCAGCCAAAGACAGGTACAAGAGACCCAGTACTTC
TRBV3-1	TRBD2	TRBJ2-1	few	CASSHGLLAGTLEQFF	TGTGCCAGCAGCCATGGGCTACTAGCGGGGACCCTTGAGCAGTTCTTC
TRBV11-2	TRBD2	TRBJ2-5	many	CASSWGLAQETQYF	TGTGCCAGCAGCTGGGGACTAGCCCAAGAGACCCAGTACTTC
TRBV5-1	TRBD2	TRBJ2-3	NA	CASSLVAGGWYF	TGCGCCAGCAGCTTGGTGGCGGGGGGCTGGTATTTT
TRBV20-1	TRBD2	TRBJ2-2	many	CSARSGKAGTGELFF	TGCAGTGCTAGAAGCGGGAAAGCGGGCACCGGGGAGCTGTTTTTT
TRBV9	NA	TRBJ2-2	few	CASSEELRAGELFF	TGTGCCAGCAGCGAGGAATTAAGGGCCGGGGAGCTGTTTTTT
TRBV12-3/TRBV12-4	NA	TRBJ2-1	NA	CASSPGTDYNEQFF	TGTGCCAGCAGCCCCGGGACGGACTACAATGAGCAGTTCTTC
TRBV20-1	NA	TRBJ2-2	NA	CSAWYRGGTGELFF	TGCAGTGCTTGGTACAGGGGAGGCACCGGGGAGCTGTTTTTT
TRBV5-1	TRBD2	TRBJ2-1	many	CASSLAVAGGEEQFF	TGCGCCAGCAGCTTGGCGGTAGCGGGAGGGGAGGAGCAGTTCTTC
TRBV6-2/TRBV6-3	TRBD2	TRBJ2-1	many	CASSYELAGVYEQFF	TGTGCCAGCAGTTACGAGTTAGCGGGAGTCTATGAGCAGTTCTTC
TRBV25-1	NA	TRBJ2-7	many	CASSEYRTGTLACYEQYF	TGTGCCAGCAGTGAATATAGAACAGGCACCCTCGCATGCTACGAGCAGTACTTC
TRBV19	NA	TRBJ2-3	NA	CASSFLGADTQYF	TGTGCCAGTAGTTTTCTAGGAGCAGATACGCAGTATTTT
TRBV12-3/TRBV12-4	NA	TRBJ2-7	NA	CASSRRTTSSYEQYF	TGTGCCAGCAGTAGACGGACCACGAGCTCCTACGAGCAGTACTTC
TRBV6-1	TRBD2	TRBJ2-5	few	CASSEALTSGKETQYF	TGTGCCAGCAGTGAAGCTCTCACTAGCGGAAAAGAGACCCAGTACTTC
TRBV4-2	TRBD2	TRBJ2-1	many	CASSRISGGASYNEQFF	TGTGCCAGCAGCCGGATTAGCGGGGGGGCCTCCTACAATGAGCAGTTCTTC
TRBV20-1	TRBD1	TRBJ2-4	many	CSASRTGTKNIQYF	TGCAGTGCTAGTAGGACAGGGACCAAAAACATTCAGTACTTC
TRBV9	TRBD2	TRBJ2-1	many	CASSVHMGGFQEQFF	TGTGCCAGCAGCGTACACATGGGGGGGTTTCAAGAGCAGTTCTTC
TRBV6-1	TRBD2	TRBJ2-1	many	CASSAPTSGHYNEQFF	TGTGCCAGCAGTGCTCCGACTAGCGGGCATTACAATGAGCAGTTCTTC
TRBV20-1	NA	TRBJ2-7	many	CSATRLRDDEQYF	TGCAGTGCAACCAGACTCCGGGACGACGAGCAGTACTTC
TRBV18	NA	TRBJ2-5	NA	CASSPTAPGQETQYF	TGTGCCAGCTCACCCACAGCACCAGGGCAAGAGACCCAGTACTTC
TRBV7-9	NA	TRBJ1-3	many	CASIAGYSGNTIYF	TGTGCCAGCATCGCCGGTTACTCTGGAAACACCATATATTTT
TRBV5-1	NA	TRBJ2-5	few	CASSARETQYF	TGCGCCAGCAGCGCGCGGGAGACCCAGTACTTC
TRBV7-2	TRBD2	TRBJ2-2	many	CASSDLSGLAVTGELFF	TGTGCCAGCAGCGATTTATCGGGACTAGCGGTTACCGGGGAGCTGTTTTTT
TRBV12-3/TRBV12-4	NA	TRBJ1-5	NA	CASSLAFRGSNQPQHF	TGTGCCAGCAGTTTAGCTTTCAGGGGTAGCAATCAGCCCCAGCATTTT
TRBV20-1	TRBD2	TRBJ2-2	few	CSARVRSGSTGELFF	TGCAGTGCTAGAGTGCGGAGCGGGAGCACCGGGGAGCTGTTTTTT
TRBV24-1	TRBD1	TRBJ1-5	many	CATSDDTGTAFNQPQHF	TGTGCCACCAGTGACGATACCGGGACAGCCTTCAATCAGCCCCAGCATTTT
TRBV6-5	TRBD1	TRBJ1-4	many	CASSYSRGRGEKLFF	TGTGCCAGCAGTTACTCGAGGGGCAGGGGGGAAAAACTGTTTTTT
TRBV4-1	NA	TRBJ2-5	NA	CASSQVEASQETQYF	TGCGCCAGCAGCCAAGTGGAGGCTAGCCAAGAGACCCAGTACTTC
TRBV7-2	TRBD1	TRBJ1-5	many	CASSSRQGGNQPQHF	TGTGCCAGCAGCTCCAGACAGGGAGGCAATCAGCCCCAGCATTTT
TRBV20-1	TRBD1	TRBJ1-2	few	CSAPLLGTGGNGYTF	TGCAGTGCCCCCCTTCTAGGTACAGGGGGCAATGGCTACACCTTC
TRBV29-1	TRBD2	TRBJ2-3	medium-sized	CSVELEREFLDTQYF	TGCAGCGTTGAATTGGAGCGGGAGTTTTTAGATACGCAGTATTTT
TRBV5-1	NA	TRBJ2-6	many	CASSLQGSGANVLTF	TGCGCCAGCAGCTTGCAGGGCTCTGGGGCCAACGTCCTGACTTTC
TRBV28	TRBD2	TRBJ2-7	many	CASSSPGGGVLAGTFYEQYF	TGTGCCAGCAGTTCCCCGGGAGGAGGTGTACTAGCGGGAACATTTTACGAGCAGTACTTC
TRBV5-8	NA	TRBJ2-3	many	CASSLFNTDTQYF	TGTGCCAGCAGCTTGTTCAACACAGATACGCAGTATTTT
TRBV3-1	NA	TRBJ2-5	many	CASSQDLGLGAETQYF	TGTGCCAGCAGCCAAGATCTGGGATTGGGTGCGGAGACCCAGTACTTC
TRBV9	NA	TRBJ2-1	many	CASSVLSRGFINEQFF	TGTGCCAGCAGCGTACTGAGCAGGGGTTTTATCAATGAGCAGTTCTTC
TRBV11-2	TRBD1	TRBJ2-5	NA	CASSLDFGQGGGDTQYF	TGTGCCAGCAGCTTAGATTTCGGACAGGGAGGAGGAGATACCCAGTACTTC